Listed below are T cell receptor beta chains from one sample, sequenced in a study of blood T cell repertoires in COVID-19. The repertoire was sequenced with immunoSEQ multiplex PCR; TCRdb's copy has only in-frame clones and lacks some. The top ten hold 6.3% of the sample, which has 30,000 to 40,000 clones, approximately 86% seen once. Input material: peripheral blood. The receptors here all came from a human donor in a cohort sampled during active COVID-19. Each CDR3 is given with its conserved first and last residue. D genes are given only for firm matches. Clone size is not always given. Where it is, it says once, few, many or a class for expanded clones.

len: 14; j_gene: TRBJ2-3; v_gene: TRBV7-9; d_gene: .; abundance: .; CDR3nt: TGTGCCAGCTCCCCTGGACAGCTTGGGGATACGCAGTATTTT; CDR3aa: CASSPGQLGDTQYF
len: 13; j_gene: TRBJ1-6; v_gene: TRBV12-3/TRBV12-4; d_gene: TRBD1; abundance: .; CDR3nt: TGTGCCAGCACCGACAGGGGTAATTCACCCCTCCACTTT; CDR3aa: CASTDRGNSPLHF
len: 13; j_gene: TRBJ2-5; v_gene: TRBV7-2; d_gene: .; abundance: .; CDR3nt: TGTGCCAGCAGCTCCCGGAGGGGTGAGACCCAGTACTTC; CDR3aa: CASSSRRGETQYF
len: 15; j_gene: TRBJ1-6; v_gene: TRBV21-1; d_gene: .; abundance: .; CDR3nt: TGTGCCAGCAGCAAAGGGGGGGGTCCCCGTTCACCCCTCCACTTT; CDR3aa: CASSKGGGPRSPLHF
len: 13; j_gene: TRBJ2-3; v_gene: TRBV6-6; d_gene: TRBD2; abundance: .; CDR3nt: TGTGCCAGCAGAAATAGCGGGAAGGATACGCAGTATTTT; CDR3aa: CASRNSGKDTQYF
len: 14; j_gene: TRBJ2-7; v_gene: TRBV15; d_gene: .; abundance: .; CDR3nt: TGTGCCACCAGCGGACAGATAAGCTCCTACGAGCAGTACTTC; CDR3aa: CATSGQISSYEQYF
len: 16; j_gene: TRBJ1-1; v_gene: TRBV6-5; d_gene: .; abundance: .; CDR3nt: TGTGCCAGCAGTTACTTCGGCGGGGGCGGTAACACTGAAGCTTTCTTT; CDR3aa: CASSYFGGGGNTEAFF
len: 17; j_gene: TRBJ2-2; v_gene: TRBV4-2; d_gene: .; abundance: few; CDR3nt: TGTGCCAGCAGCCAAGATTTGGCCGGGAGTGCCACCGGGGAGCTGTTTTTT; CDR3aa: CASSQDLAGSATGELFF
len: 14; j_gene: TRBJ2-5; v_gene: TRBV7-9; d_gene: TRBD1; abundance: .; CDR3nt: TGTGCCAGCAGCTGGGGACAGGGAGAAGAGACCCAGTACTTC; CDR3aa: CASSWGQGEETQYF
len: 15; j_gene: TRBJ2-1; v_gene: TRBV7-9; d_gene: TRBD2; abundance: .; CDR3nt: TGTGCCAGCAGTCGATCTAGCGGGGGTTACAATGAGCAGTTCTTC; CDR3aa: CASSRSSGGYNEQFF
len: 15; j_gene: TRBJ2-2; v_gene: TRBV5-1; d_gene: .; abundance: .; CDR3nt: TGCGCCAGCAGCTCCGGGACTCCCTGGCCCGGGGAGCTGTTTTTT; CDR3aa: CASSSGTPWPGELFF
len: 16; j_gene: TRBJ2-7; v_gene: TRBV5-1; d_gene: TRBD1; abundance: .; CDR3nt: TGCGCCAGCAGCCTAGAGACAGGGGGCCTGCGATACGAGCAGTACTTC; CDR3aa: CASSLETGGLRYEQYF
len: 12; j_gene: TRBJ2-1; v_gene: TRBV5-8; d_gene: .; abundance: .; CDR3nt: TGTGCCAGCACGTTCCCAGGGAATGAGCAGTTCTTC; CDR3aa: CASTFPGNEQFF
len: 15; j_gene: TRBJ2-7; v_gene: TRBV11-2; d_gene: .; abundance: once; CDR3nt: TGTGCCAGCAGCTCGCCTCTGGGCGCCCCTTACGAGCAGTACTTC; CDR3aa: CASSSPLGAPYEQYF
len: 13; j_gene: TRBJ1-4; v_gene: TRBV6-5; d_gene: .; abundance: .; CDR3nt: TGTGCCAGCAGTTACAAGGGAGATGAAAAACTGTTTTTT; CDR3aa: CASSYKGDEKLFF
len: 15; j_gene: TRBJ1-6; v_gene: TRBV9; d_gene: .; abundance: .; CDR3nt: TGTGCCAGCAGCGCCCGGGGGGTTGGGCTTTCACCCCTCCACTTT; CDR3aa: CASSARGVGLSPLHF
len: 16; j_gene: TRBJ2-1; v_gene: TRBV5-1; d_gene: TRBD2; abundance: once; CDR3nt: TGCGCCAGCAGCTTTTTAGCGGGAGCTGGCTACAATGAGCAGTTCTTC; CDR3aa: CASSFLAGAGYNEQFF
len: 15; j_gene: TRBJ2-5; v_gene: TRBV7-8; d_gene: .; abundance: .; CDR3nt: TGTGCCAGCAGCTTCAGGGGAGCACCTGTAGAGACCCAGTACTTC; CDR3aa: CASSFRGAPVETQYF
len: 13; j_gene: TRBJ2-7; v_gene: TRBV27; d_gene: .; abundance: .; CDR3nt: TGTGCCAGCAGTCCCCGGTCGGGCTACGAGCAGTACTTC; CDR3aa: CASSPRSGYEQYF
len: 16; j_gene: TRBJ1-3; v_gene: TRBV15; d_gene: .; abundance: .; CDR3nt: TGTGCCACCAGCAGACCAACAGGGTTCTCTGGAAACACCATATATTTT; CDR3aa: CATSRPTGFSGNTIYF
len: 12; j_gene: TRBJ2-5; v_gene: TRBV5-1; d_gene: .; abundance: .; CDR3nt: TGCGCCAGCAGCTTACAGGGTCCGACCCAGTACTTC; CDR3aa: CASSLQGPTQYF
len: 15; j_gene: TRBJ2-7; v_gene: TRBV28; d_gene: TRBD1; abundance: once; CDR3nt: TGTGCCAGCATCACTCGGGGGACAGGGGGCTACGAGCAGTACTTC; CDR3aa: CASITRGTGGYEQYF
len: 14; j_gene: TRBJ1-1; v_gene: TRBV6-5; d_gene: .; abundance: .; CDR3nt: TGTGCCAGCAGTCGGAGGGGCGATAACACTGAAGCTTTCTTT; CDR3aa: CASSRRGDNTEAFF
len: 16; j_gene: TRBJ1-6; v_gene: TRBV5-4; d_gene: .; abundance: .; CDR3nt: TGTGCCAGCAGCTTGTCACCGGGATTATATAATTCACCCCTCCACTTT; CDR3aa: CASSLSPGLYNSPLHF
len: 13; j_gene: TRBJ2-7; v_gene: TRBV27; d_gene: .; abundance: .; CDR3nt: TGTGCCAGCAGTTTATCCCCTCGCTACGAGCAGTACTTC; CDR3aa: CASSLSPRYEQYF
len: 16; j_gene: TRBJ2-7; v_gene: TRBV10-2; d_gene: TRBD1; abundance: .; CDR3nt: TGCGCCAGCAGTCATTTTATCCGGGACAGGGTATACGAGCAGTACTTC; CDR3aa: CASSHFIRDRVYEQYF
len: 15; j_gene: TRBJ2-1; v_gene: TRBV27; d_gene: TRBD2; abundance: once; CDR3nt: TGTGCCAGCCCTATAACTAGCGGGATTCACAATGAGCAGTTCTTC; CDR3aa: CASPITSGIHNEQFF
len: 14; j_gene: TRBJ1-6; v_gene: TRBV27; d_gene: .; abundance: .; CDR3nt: TGTGCCAGCAGTTCGGGAGGGGCTGCTTCACCCCTCCACTTT; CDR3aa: CASSSGGAASPLHF
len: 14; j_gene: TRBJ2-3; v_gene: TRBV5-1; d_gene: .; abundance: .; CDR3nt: TGCGCCAGCAGCTTAGCGTCCCTGGGAGATACGCAGTATTTT; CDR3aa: CASSLASLGDTQYF
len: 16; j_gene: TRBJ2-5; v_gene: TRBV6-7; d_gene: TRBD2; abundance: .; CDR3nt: TGTGCCAGCAGTTACTCGTTTGCGGGGGGGCTAGAGACCCAGTACTTC; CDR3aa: CASSYSFAGGLETQYF
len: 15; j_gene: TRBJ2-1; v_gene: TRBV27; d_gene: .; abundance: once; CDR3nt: TGTGCCAGCAGCCTGAGCGGGTCCTACACCAATGAGCAGTTCTTC; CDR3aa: CASSLSGSYTNEQFF
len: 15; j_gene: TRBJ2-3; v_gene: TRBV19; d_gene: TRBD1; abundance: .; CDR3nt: TGTGCCAGTAGTCCTCGGACAGGGAACACAGATACGCAGTATTTT; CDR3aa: CASSPRTGNTDTQYF
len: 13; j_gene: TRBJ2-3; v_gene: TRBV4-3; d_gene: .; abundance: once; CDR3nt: TGCGCCAGCAGCCAAGACAGGGCATATACGCAGTATTTT; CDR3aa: CASSQDRAYTQYF